Each of the 5 T cell receptor beta chains below was sequenced from the same sample in a study of shared clonotypes between healthy human individuals. Naive CD8 populations comprised CD45RO-negative cells positively selected for CCR7, excluding terminally differentiated effector memory CD45RA+ cells. The protocol was immunoSEQ multiplex PCR, while the TCRdb copy is restricted to in-frame clones and leaves out a portion. Here the sample spans almost 700,000 clones, under 95% being singletons. What was sequenced was naive CD8+ T cells sorted from blood. These receptors originate from a man in his thirties or forties in good health.

The gene calls are TRBV21-1 and TRBJ2-7; no DNA check was done on the table's D call, TRBD1. TRBV21-1 constitutes a pseudogene. The CDR3 is 15 amino acids. CDR3 DNA sequence: TGTGCCAGCAGCAAAGGGAGGGACAGCTCCTACGAGCAGTACTTC. Protein sequence: CASSKGRDSSYEQYF.

The rearrangement links TRBV7-6 to TRBJ2-1; D is possibly TRBD1 (5 bases). In germline, CDR1 is SGHVS, CDR2 FNYEAQ. V lost 2 bases and J 0 bases, leaving 5 bases between the germline ends. CDR3 size: 14 residues. This chain's CDR3 is CASSLRGSYNEQFF. DNA for the CDR3: TGTGCCAGCAGCTTAAGGGGCTCCTACAATGAGCAGTTCTTC. Together with reference TRBV7-6 and TRBJ2-1, the CDR3 gives the full variable domain: GAGVSQSPRYKVTKRGQDVALRCDPISGHVSLYWYRQALGQGPEFLTYFNYEAQQDKSGLPNDRFSAERPEGSISTLTIQRTEQRDSAMYRCASSLRGSYNEQFFGPGTRLTVL.

The chain employs TRBV7-6 and TRBJ2-7; 8 bases map to TRBD2. Germline trimming cut 2 bases from V and 6 bases from J; bases unmatched to any gene: 9. This CDR3 comprises 15 residues. From germline, CDR1 is SGHVS and CDR2 FNYEAQ. DNA for the CDR3: TGTGCCAGCAGCTTACAAGCGGGAGTGCCCGGCGAGCAGTACTTC. This sequence encodes CASSLQAGVPGEQYF. The full variable domain, completed using reference TRBV7-6 and TRBJ2-7, is GAGVSQSPRYKVTKRGQDVALRCDPISGHVSLYWYRQALGQGPEFLTYFNYEAQQDKSGLPNDRFSAERPEGSISTLTIQRTEQRDSAMYRCASSLQAGVPGEQYFGPGTRLTVT.

The chain carries TRBV29-1 and TRBJ2-7; no clear D gene. CDR1 and CDR2 (germline): SQVTM, ANQGSEA. The CDR3 covers 12 residues. The ends were cut back, 3 bases at V and 3 bases at J, with 9 bases in the middle. In nucleotides, the CDR3 is TGCAGCGTTGAGACGGGCCTCTACGAGCAGTACTTC. Its translation: CSVETGLYEQYF.

The rearrangement joins TRBV6-1 to TRBJ1-1; TRBD1 matches at 9 bases. The CDR3 totals 15 residues. Germline V gene lookup returns CDR1 MNHNS and CDR2 SASEGT. The ends lost 8 bases at V and 6 bases at J; junction bases unmatched: 13. CDR3 DNA: TGTGCCAGCCTAAAAGAGGGACAGGGTTGGCCTGAAGCTTTCTTT. Translating it yields CASLKEGQGWPEAFF.